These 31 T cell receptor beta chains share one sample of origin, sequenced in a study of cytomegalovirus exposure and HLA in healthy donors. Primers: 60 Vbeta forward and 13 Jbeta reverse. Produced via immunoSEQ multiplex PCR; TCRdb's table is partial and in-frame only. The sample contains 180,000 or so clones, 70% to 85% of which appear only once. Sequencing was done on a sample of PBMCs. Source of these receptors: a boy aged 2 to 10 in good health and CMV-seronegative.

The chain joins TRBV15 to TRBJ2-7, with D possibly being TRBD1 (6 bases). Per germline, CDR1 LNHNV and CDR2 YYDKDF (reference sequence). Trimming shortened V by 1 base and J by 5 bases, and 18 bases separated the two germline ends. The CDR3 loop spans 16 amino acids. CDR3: CATSRGPGQGSHEQYF. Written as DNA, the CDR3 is TGTGCCACCAGCAGAGGCCCCGGCCAGGGGAGTCACGAGCAGTACTTC.

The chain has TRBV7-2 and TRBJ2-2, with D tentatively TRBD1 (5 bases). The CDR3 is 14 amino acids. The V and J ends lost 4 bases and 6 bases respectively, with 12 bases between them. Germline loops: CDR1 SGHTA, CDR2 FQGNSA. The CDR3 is CASSSSGMAGELFF. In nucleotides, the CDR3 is TGTGCCAGCAGCTCCTCAGGGATGGCCGGGGAGCTGTTTTTT. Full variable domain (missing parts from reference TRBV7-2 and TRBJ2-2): GAGVSQSPSNKVTEKGKDVELRCDPISGHTALYWYRQSLGQGLEFLIYFQGNSAPDKSGLPSDRFSAERTGGSVSTLTIQRTQQEDSAVYLCASSSSGMAGELFFGEGSRLTVL.

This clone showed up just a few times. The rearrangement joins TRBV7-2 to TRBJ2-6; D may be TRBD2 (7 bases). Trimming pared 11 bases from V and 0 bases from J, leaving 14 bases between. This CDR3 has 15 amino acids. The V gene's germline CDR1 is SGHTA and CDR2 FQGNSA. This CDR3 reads CADGGGLSGANVLTF. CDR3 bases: TGTGCCGACGGCGGGGGCCTCTCTGGGGCCAACGTCCTGACTTTC.

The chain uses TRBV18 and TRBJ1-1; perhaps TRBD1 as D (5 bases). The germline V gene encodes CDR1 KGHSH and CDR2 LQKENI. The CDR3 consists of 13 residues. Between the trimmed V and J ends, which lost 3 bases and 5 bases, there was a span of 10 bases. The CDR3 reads CASSPGGDTEAFF. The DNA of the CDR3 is TGTGCCAGCTCACCGGGAGGGGATACTGAAGCTTTCTTT. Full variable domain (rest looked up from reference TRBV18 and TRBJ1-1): NAGVMQNPRHLVRRRGQEARLRCSPMKGHSHVYWYRQLPEEGLKFMVYLQKENIIDESGMPKERFSAEFPKEGPSILRIQQVVRGDSAAYFCASSPGGDTEAFFGQGTRLTVV.

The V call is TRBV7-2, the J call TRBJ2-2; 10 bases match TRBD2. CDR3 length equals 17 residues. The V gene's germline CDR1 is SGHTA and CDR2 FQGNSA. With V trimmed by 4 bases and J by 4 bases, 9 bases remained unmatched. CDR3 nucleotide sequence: TGTGCCAGCAGCTCACTAGCGGGGCGGGAAATCACCGGGGAGCTGTTTTTT. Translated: CASSSLAGREITGELFF.

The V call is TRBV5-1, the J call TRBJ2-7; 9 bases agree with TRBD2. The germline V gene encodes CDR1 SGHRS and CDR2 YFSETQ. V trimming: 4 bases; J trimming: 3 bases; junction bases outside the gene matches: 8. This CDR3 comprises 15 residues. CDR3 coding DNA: TGCGCCAGCAGCCCGCTAAGCGGGGGGTTCTACGAGCAGTACTTC. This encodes CASSPLSGGFYEQYF. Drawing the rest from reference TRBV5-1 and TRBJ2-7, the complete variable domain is KAGVTQTPRYLIKTRGQQVTLSCSPISGHRSVSWYQQTPGQGLQFLFEYFSETQRNKGNFPGRFSGRQFSNSRSEMNVSTLELGDSALYLCASSPLSGGFYEQYFGPGTRLTVT.

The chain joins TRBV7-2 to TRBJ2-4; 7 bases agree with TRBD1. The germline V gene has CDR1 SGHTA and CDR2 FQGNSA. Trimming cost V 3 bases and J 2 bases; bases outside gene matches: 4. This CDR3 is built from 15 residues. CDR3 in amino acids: CASSLGTVTKNIQYF. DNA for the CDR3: TGTGCCAGCAGCTTGGGGACAGTGACCAAAAACATTCAGTACTTC. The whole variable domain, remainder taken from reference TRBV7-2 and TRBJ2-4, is GAGVSQSPSNKVTEKGKDVELRCDPISGHTALYWYRQSLGQGLEFLIYFQGNSAPDKSGLPSDRFSAERTGGSVSTLTIQRTQQEDSAVYLCASSLGTVTKNIQYFGAGTRLSVL.

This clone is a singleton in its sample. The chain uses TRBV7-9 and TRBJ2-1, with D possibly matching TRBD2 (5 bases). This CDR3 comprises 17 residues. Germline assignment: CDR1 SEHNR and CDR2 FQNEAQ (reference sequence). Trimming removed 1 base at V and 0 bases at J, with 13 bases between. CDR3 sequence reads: CASSLGWEGSSYNEQFF. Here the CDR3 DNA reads TGTGCCAGCAGCTTAGGCTGGGAAGGGAGCTCCTACAATGAGCAGTTCTTC.

CDR3 sequence: CATSRAGTGGYEQYF. The CDR3 nucleotides read TGTGCCACCAGCAGAGCCGGGACAGGGGGCTACGAGCAGTACTTC. V and J are TRBV15 and TRBJ2-7; TRBD1 aligns across 11 bases. CDR3 length: 15 residues. Germline lookup yields CDR1 LNHNV and CDR2 YYDKDF (reference sequence). The junction had 2 bases not matched to a gene; V was cut back by 1 base and J by 3 bases.

The CDR3 DNA sequence: TGTGCCACCAGCCGGACAGTCGGACAGCCCCAGCATTTT. This sequence encodes CATSRTVGQPQHF. The gene calls are TRBV15 and TRBJ1-5; TRBD1 might be the D (6 bases). Germline V gives CDR1 LNHNV, CDR2 YYDKDF (reference sequence). Trimming took 5 bases from V and 7 from J, leaving 12 bases between them. The CDR3 is 13 residues long.

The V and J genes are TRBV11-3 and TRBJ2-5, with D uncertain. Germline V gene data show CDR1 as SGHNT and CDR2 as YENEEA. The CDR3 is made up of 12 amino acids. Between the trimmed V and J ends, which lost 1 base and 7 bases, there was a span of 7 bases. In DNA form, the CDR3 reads TGTGCCAGCAGCTTAGCGTCCGGGACCCAGTACTTC. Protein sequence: CASSLASGTQYF.

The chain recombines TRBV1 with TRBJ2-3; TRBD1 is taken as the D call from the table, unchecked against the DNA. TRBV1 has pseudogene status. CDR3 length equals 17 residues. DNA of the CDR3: TGCACCAGCAGCCCGGATCTTACAGACCTAAAGGTGGATACGCAGTATTTT. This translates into CTSSPDLTDLKVDTQYF.

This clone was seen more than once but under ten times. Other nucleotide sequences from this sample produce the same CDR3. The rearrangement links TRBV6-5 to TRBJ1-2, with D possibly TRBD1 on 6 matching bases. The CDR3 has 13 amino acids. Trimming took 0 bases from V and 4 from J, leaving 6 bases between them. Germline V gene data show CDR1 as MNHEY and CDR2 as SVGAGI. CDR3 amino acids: CASSYSRGYGYTF. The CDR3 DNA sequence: TGTGCCAGCAGTTACTCCAGGGGCTATGGCTACACCTTC.

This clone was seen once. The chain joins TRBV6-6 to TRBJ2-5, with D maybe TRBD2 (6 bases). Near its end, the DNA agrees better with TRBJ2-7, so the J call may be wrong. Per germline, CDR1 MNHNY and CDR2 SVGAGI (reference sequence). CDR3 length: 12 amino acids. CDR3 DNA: TGTGCCAGCAGTTTACTAGCTTACGAGCAGTACTTC. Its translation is CASSLLAYEQYF.

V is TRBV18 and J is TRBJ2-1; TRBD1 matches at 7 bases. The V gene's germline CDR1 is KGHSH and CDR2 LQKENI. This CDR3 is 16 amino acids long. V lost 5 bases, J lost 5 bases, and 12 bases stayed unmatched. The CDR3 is CASSWDTGTVDNEQFF. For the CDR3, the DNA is TGTGCCAGCTCATGGGATACCGGGACAGTGGACAATGAGCAGTTCTTC. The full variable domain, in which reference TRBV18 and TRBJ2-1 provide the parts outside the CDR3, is NAGVMQNPRHLVRRRGQEARLRCSPMKGHSHVYWYRQLPEEGLKFMVYLQKENIIDESGMPKERFSAEFPKEGPSILRIQQVVRGDSAAYFCASSWDTGTVDNEQFFGPGTRLTVL.

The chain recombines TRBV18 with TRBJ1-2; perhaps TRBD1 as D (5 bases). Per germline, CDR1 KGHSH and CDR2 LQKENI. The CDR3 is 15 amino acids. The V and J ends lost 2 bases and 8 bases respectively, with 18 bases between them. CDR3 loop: CASSPTQGGSFGYTF. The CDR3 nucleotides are TGTGCCAGCTCACCAACGCAGGGAGGAAGCTTCGGCTACACCTTC. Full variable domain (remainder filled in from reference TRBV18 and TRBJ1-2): NAGVMQNPRHLVRRRGQEARLRCSPMKGHSHVYWYRQLPEEGLKFMVYLQKENIIDESGMPKERFSAEFPKEGPSILRIQQVVRGDSAAYFCASSPTQGGSFGYTFGSGTRLTVV.

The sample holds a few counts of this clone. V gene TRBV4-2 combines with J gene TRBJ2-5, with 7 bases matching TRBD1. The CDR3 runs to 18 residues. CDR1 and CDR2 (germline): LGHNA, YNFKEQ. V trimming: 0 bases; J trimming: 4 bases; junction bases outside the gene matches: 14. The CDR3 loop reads CASSQDLPHRGRGETQYF. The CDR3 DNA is TGTGCCAGCAGCCAAGATCTCCCCCACAGGGGAAGGGGAGAGACCCAGTACTTC.

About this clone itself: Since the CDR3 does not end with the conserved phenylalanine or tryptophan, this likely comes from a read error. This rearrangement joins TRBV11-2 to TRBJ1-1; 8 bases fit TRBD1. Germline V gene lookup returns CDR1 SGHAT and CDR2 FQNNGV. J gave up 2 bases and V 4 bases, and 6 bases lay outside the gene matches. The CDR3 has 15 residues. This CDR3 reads CASSSRQGTNTEAFS. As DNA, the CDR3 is TGTGCCAGCAGCTCCCGACAGGGGACTAACACTGAAGCTTTCTCT.

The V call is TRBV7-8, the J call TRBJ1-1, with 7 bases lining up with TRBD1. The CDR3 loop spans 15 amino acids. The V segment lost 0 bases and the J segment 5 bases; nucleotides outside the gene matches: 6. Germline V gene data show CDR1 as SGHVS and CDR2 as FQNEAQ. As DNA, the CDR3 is TGTGCCAGCAGCTTAGCGACAGGGAGAGGGACTGAAGCTTTCTTT. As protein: CASSLATGRGTEAFF.

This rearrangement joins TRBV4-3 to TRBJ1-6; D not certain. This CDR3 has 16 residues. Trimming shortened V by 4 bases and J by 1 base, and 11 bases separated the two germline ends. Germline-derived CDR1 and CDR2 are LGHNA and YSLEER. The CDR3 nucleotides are TGCGCCAGCAGCCCCCAGGCAAAATCCTATAATTCACCCCTCCACTTT. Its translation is CASSPQAKSYNSPLHF.

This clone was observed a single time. The CDR3 nucleotides are TGTGCCAGCAGTGCACTAGCGGGGGACATCTACGAGCAGTACTTC. It encodes CASSALAGDIYEQYF. The chain is built from TRBV6-1 and TRBJ2-7, with 11 bases aligning to TRBD2. CDR1 is MNHNS, CDR2 SASEGT, per germline. The CDR3 loop spans 15 amino acids. The trim removed 4 bases at V and 3 bases at J, leaving 5 bases unmatched.

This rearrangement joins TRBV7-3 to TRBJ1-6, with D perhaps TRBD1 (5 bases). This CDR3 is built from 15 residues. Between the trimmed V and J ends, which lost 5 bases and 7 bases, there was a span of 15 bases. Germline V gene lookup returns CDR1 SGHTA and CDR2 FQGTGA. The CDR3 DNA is TGTGCCAGCAGCGCGACAGCTTCGCTAAATTCACCCCTCCACTTT. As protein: CASSATASLNSPLHF.

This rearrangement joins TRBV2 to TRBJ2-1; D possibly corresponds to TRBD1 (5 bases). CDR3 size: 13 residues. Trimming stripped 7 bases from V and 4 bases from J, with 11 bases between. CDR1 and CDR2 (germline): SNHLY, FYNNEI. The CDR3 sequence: CASKADSYNEQFF. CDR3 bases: TGTGCCAGCAAGGCCGACAGTTACAATGAGCAGTTCTTC.

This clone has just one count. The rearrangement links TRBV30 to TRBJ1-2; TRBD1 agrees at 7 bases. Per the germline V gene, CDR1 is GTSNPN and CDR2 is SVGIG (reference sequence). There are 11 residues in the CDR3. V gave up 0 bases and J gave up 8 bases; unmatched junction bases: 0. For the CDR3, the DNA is TGTGCCTGGAGTGTACAGGGGGGCTACACCTTC. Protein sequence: CAWSVQGGYTF.

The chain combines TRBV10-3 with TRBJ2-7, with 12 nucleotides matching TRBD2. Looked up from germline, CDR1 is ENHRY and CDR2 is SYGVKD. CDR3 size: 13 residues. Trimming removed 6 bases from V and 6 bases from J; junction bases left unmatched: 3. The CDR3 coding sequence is TGTGCCATCAGCGGACTAGCGGGGAGCGAGCAGTACTTC. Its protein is CAISGLAGSEQYF.

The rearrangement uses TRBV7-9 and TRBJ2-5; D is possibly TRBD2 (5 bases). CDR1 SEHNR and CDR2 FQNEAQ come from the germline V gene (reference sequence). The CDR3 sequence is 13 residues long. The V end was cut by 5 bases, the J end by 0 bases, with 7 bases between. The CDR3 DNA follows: TGTGCCAGCAGCCTCGGGGACCAAGAGACCCAGTACTTC. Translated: CASSLGDQETQYF.

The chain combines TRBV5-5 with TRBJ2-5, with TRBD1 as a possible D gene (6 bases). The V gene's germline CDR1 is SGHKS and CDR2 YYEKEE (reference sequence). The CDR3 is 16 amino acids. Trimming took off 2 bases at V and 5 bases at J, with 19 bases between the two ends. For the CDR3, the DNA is TGTGCCAGCAGCTTCAATACCCTACAGGGATCGGAGACCCAGTACTTC. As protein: CASSFNTLQGSETQYF.

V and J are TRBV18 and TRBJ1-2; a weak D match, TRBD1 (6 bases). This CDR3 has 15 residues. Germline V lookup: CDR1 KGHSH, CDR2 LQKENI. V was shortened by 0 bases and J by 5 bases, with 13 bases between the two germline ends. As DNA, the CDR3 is TGTGCCAGCTCACCACCTACAGGGTCTCCTTATGGCTACACCTTC. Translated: CASSPPTGSPYGYTF.

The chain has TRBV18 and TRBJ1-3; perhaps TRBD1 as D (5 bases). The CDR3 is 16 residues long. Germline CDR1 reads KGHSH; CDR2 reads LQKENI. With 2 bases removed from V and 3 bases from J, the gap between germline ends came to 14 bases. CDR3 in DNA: TGTGCCAGCTCACCAGTTGCGGGGCGCGGTGGAAACACCATATATTTT. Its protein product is CASSPVAGRGGNTIYF. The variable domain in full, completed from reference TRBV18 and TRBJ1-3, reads NAGVMQNPRHLVRRRGQEARLRCSPMKGHSHVYWYRQLPEEGLKFMVYLQKENIIDESGMPKERFSAEFPKEGPSILRIQQVVRGDSAAYFCASSPVAGRGGNTIYFGEGSWLTVV.

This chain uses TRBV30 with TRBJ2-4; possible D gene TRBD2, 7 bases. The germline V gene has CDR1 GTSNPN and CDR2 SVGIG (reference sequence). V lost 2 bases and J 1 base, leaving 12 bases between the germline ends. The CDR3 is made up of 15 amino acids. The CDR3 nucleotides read TGTGCCTGGAGTCGGGGGGCCGGGGCCAAAAACATTCAGTACTTC. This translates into CAWSRGAGAKNIQYF.

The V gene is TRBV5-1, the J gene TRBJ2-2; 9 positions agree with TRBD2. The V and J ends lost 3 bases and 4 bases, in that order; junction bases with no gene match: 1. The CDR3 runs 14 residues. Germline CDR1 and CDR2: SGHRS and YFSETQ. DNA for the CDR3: TGCGCCAGCAGCTCGGGACTAGCCACCGGGGAGCTGTTTTTT. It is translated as CASSSGLATGELFF.